Listed below are T cell receptor beta chains from one sample, sequenced in a study of control samples from healthy donors and cancer patients. Produced via immunoSEQ multiplex PCR; TCRdb's table is partial and in-frame only. In the table there are some 70,000 clones, 83% of which are singletons. Input material: blood. These receptors were taken from a man in his 60s in good health. Each CDR3 is given with its conserved first and last residue. D genes are given only for firm matches. Part of the rows lack a size; the others show once, few, many or a class for expanded clones.

TRBV6-2/TRBV6-3,TRBJ1-5,-,-,14,TGTGCCAGCAGTTTCCAATACAGGAATCAGCCCCAGCATTTT,CASSFQYRNQPQHF
TRBV3-1/TRBV3-2,TRBJ1-1,-,-,14,TGTGCCAGCAGCCAACAGGGTTTGCACACTGAAGCTTTCTTT,CASSQQGLHTEAFF
TRBV7-2,TRBJ1-1,-,-,15,TGTGCCAGCAGGCGGCACCAGGGGTCGGGCACTGAAGCTTTCTTT,CASRRHQGSGTEAFF
TRBV5-1,TRBJ2-1,-,TRBD2,17,TGCGCCAGCAGCAGGGGACTAGCGGGGAACTCCTACAATGAGCAGTTCTTC,CASSRGLAGNSYNEQFF
TRBV9,TRBJ2-3,-,-,16,TGTGCCAGCAGCGAAGGGGGTGGGAGGTACACAGATACGCAGTATTTT,CASSEGGGRYTDTQYF
TRBV7-6,TRBJ2-7,-,TRBD2,13,TGTGCCAGCAGCTTAGCGGCGGGAGTCGAGCAGTACTTC,CASSLAAGVEQYF
TRBV7-2,TRBJ2-7,once,-,14,TGTGCCAGCAGCTTTTCGTCACTAGGCTACGAGCAGTACTTC,CASSFSSLGYEQYF
TRBV9,TRBJ1-3,-,-,17,TGTGCCAGCAGCCTTACTCCCGGGAGCTTGGCTGGAAACACCATATATTTT,CASSLTPGSLAGNTIYF
TRBV3-1/TRBV3-2,TRBJ2-6,-,-,16,TGTGCCAGCAGCCAAATTATCAAGTCTGGGGCCAACGTCCTGACTTTC,CASSQIIKSGANVLTF
TRBV6-2/TRBV6-3,TRBJ2-2,-,-,17,TGTGCCAGCAGTTCCGTGGCAGGACGGGAGTATACCGGGGAGCTGTTTTTT,CASSSVAGREYTGELFF
TRBV5-6,TRBJ1-1,-,-,13,TGTGCCAGCAGCTACAGGGTCGGCACTGAAGCTTTCTTT,CASSYRVGTEAFF
TRBV2,TRBJ2-7,-,TRBD2,18,TGTGCCAGCAGATACGGACTAGCGGGAGTTGGATCTAAGTACGAGCAGTACTTC,CASRYGLAGVGSKYEQYF
TRBV6-6,TRBJ2-1,-,TRBD2,16,TGTGCCAGCAGTTACTCGAGGCGGGAGAAATACAATGAGCAGTTCTTC,CASSYSRREKYNEQFF
TRBV7-8,TRBJ1-5,-,TRBD1,17,TGTGCCAGCAGCGCCCGGGACAGGGGCCGGCTCAATCAGCCCCAGCATTTT,CASSARDRGRLNQPQHF
TRBV2,TRBJ2-2,-,TRBD2,17,TGTGCCAGCAGTGGACTAGCGGGAGATACTAACGGCAGGGAGCTGTTTTTT,CASSGLAGDTNGRELFF
TRBV7-9,TRBJ1-5,-,TRBD1,16,TGTGCCAGCACCCGTTTCAGGGGGAATAGCAATCAGCCCCAGCATTTT,CASTRFRGNSNQPQHF
TRBV5-1,TRBJ2-2,-,TRBD1,16,TGCGCCAGCAGCTTGGAGGGACAGGTCTCAACCGGGGAGCTGTTTTTT,CASSLEGQVSTGELFF
TRBV5-1,TRBJ2-5,-,-,14,TGCGCCAGCAGCTCGGGACAACTCCAAGAGACCCAGTACTTC,CASSSGQLQETQYF
TRBV6-5,TRBJ2-7,-,-,14,TGTGCCAGCAGTTACTCGGGGGCCACTACGGAGCAGTACTTC,CASSYSGATTEQYF
TRBV19,TRBJ2-7,-,-,14,TGTGCCAGTAGTAGGCAGGACGTCTCCTACGAGCAGTACTTC,CASSRQDVSYEQYF
TRBV11-3,TRBJ1-6,few,-,15,TGTGCCAGCAGCTTAGATAATCGTAAGAATTCACCCCTCCACTTT,CASSLDNRKNSPLHF
TRBV5-1,TRBJ2-1,-,-,15,TGCGCCAGCAGGCCCCTGGCTACCTCCTACAATGAGCAGTTCTTC,CASRPLATSYNEQFF
TRBV7-3,TRBJ1-1,-,-,16,TGTGCCAGCAGCCTACAAGGCGGCAGAGGGAACACTGAAGCTTTCTTT,CASSLQGGRGNTEAFF
TRBV6-1,TRBJ1-5,many,-,17,TGTGCCAGCAGTGAATCTTCGGGGCCTTATAGCAATCAGCCCCAGCATTTT,CASSESSGPYSNQPQHF
TRBV9,TRBJ2-2,-,TRBD2,15,TGTGCCAGCAGCCCACCTAGCGGGATGAGCGGGGAGCTGTTTTTT,CASSPPSGMSGELFF
TRBV7-3,TRBJ2-1,-,TRBD1,15,TGTGCCAGCAGCTTAGACAGGGGCTCCTACAATGAGCAGTTCTTC,CASSLDRGSYNEQFF
TRBV5-1,TRBJ2-5,-,-,17,TGCGCCAGCAGCTTGGGGGCAGGTTGGGGCTACCAAGAGACCCAGTACTTC,CASSLGAGWGYQETQYF
TRBV2,TRBJ1-1,-,-,11,TGTGCCACCCGACAGGACACTGAAGCTTTCTTT,CATRQDTEAFF
TRBV15,TRBJ1-1,-,TRBD1,15,TGTGCCACCAGCAGAGGAATCGGACAGGGGGCTGGAGCTTTCTTT,CATSRGIGQGAGAFF
TRBV14,TRBJ2-1,-,-,13,TGTGCCAGCAGCCACCCGGCCGGCAATGAGCAGTTCTTC,CASSHPAGNEQFF
TRBV6-5,TRBJ2-1,few,-,14,TGTGCCAGCAGGGGGGCGGGATCCTACAATGAGCAGTTCTTC,CASRGAGSYNEQFF
TRBV3-1/TRBV3-2,TRBJ2-7,-,-,14,TGTGCCAGCAGCCAAGCGGGGGCTTCCTACGAGCAGTACTTC,CASSQAGASYEQYF
TRBV5-1,TRBJ2-3,-,TRBD1,16,TGCGCCAGCAGCCCCCTGGGACAGGGCCCAATTGATACGCAGTATTTT,CASSPLGQGPIDTQYF
TRBV11-2,TRBJ2-7,-,-,15,TGTGCCAGCAGCCCTGGTTTAGCGGAGTACTACGAGCAGTACTTC,CASSPGLAEYYEQYF
TRBV5-8,TRBJ2-7,-,-,11,TGTGCCAGCAGCTTTTCTTACGAGCAGTACTTC,CASSFSYEQYF
TRBV7-9,TRBJ2-3,-,-,15,TGTGCCAGCAGCTTAGGGTTTAGCGGCACAGATACGCAGTATTTT,CASSLGFSGTDTQYF
TRBV7-2,TRBJ2-1,once,-,15,TGTGCCAGCAGCTCTCAGCGGGTTTCCTACAATGAGCAGTTCTTC,CASSSQRVSYNEQFF
TRBV18,TRBJ2-3,-,TRBD2,16,TGTGCCAGCTCACCCTTGAGAGCGGGATCGGCAGATACGCAGTATTTT,CASSPLRAGSADTQYF
TRBV11-2,TRBJ2-1,-,-,17,TGTGCCAGCAGCTTAGGAAGAGGCGGCAGCTCCTACAATGAGCAGTTCTTC,CASSLGRGGSSYNEQFF
TRBV9,TRBJ2-7,-,-,15,TGTGCCAGCAGCCCCATCCGGGAGAACGGAGGCGAGCAGTACTTC,CASSPIRENGGEQYF
TRBV4-1,TRBJ1-2,once,TRBD1,17,TGCGCCAGCAGCCAAGACCTAGGGACAGGTATTAACTATGGCTACACCTTC,CASSQDLGTGINYGYTF
TRBV21-1,TRBJ2-5,-,-,12,TGTGCCAGCAGCGTAACTCGGGAGACCCAGTACTTC,CASSVTRETQYF
TRBV30,TRBJ2-1,-,TRBD1,14,TGTGCCTGGAAGACAGGGAACCAGGTCAATGAGCAGTTCTTC,CAWKTGNQVNEQFF
TRBV1,TRBJ2-7,-,-,16,TGCACCAGCTCCCGGGTATGGTACGGAGAGGGGAACGAGCAGTACTTC,CTSSRVWYGEGNEQYF
TRBV28,TRBJ2-7,few,TRBD1,16,TGTGCCAGCAGTTTAATTTGGGACAGGACCGGCTACGAGCAGTACTTC,CASSLIWDRTGYEQYF
TRBV29-1,TRBJ2-3,-,TRBD2,17,TGCAGCGTCGTCCCCTTAGGACTAGCGGCTAGCACAGATACGCAGTATTTT,CSVVPLGLAASTDTQYF
TRBV10-1,TRBJ2-5,-,-,16,TGCGCCAGCAGTGAGGCTAGCAGCTCAATCCAAGAGACCCAGTACTTC,CASSEASSSIQETQYF
TRBV16,TRBJ1-4,-,-,15,TGTGCCAGCAGCCCGACCCGGGGCCAAAATGAAAAACTGTTTTTT,CASSPTRGQNEKLFF
TRBV9,TRBJ1-2,-,TRBD1,16,TGTGCCAGCAGCGTCCGGGACAGGGGGCGCCCCGATGGCTACACCTTC,CASSVRDRGRPDGYTF
TRBV15,TRBJ1-3,-,-,14,TGTGCCACCAGCAGAGATGGAGCAGGAAACACCATATATTTT,CATSRDGAGNTIYF
TRBV6-5,TRBJ1-3,-,-,15,TGTGCCAGCAGTTACTCGAACCAGGGTGGAAACACCATATATTTT,CASSYSNQGGNTIYF
TRBV27,TRBJ1-2,-,-,15,TGTGCCAGCAGTTCTGGGGCCGGCAACATCTATGGCTACACCTTC,CASSSGAGNIYGYTF